Following are 17 T cell receptor beta chains from one sample sequenced in a study of OX40 agonist ivuxolimab in advanced cancers. The data were produced by immunoSEQ multiplex PCR, yet TCRdb's version contains in-frame clones alone and is incomplete. This table holds tens of thousands of clones, 80% to 95% found once. The sequences come from CD4+ or CD8+ T cells sorted from blood, collected in a trial of the OX40 agonist ivuxolimab. These receptors were taken from an adult with an advanced solid tumor such as melanoma, head and neck, liver or kidney cancer.

The chain employs TRBV5-1 and TRBJ2-3; tentatively, D is TRBD2 (5 bases). The V end lost 7 bases, the J end lost 2 bases, and 11 bases lay between the germline ends. Germline CDR1 SGHRS, CDR2 YFSETQ. The CDR3 contains 13 residues. As DNA, the CDR3 is TGCGCCAGCCAACAGCGGAACACAGATACGCAGTATTTT. It translates to CASQQRNTDTQYF. The whole variable domain, filled in from reference TRBV5-1 and TRBJ2-3, reads KAGVTQTPRYLIKTRGQQVTLSCSPISGHRSVSWYQQTPGQGLQFLFEYFSETQRNKGNFPGRFSGRQFSNSRSEMNVSTLELGDSALYLCASQQRNTDTQYFGPGTRLTVL.

The CDR3 DNA reads TGTGCCAGCAGCGAGGGATCCTTCGGGCCAGAGACCCAGTACTTC. Translating gives CASSEGSFGPETQYF. The rearrangement joins TRBV2 to TRBJ2-5; a possible D gene is TRBD2 (5 bases). The CDR3 contains 15 residues. V was clipped by 6 bases and J by 4 bases, with 18 bases between them. Germline V lookup: CDR1 SNHLY, CDR2 FYNNEI.

The rearrangement uses TRBV7-9 and TRBJ2-1; 12 nucleotides line up with TRBD2. J gave up 4 bases and V 5 bases, and 6 bases lay outside the gene matches. The CDR3 consists of 16 residues. Germline V lookup: CDR1 SEHNR, CDR2 FQNEAQ (reference sequence). CDR3 in amino acids: CASSPTSGSSYNEQFF. In DNA, the CDR3 is TGTGCCAGCAGCCCGACTAGCGGGAGCTCGTACAATGAGCAGTTCTTC.

The chain is built from TRBV30 and TRBJ2-3; tentative D call: TRBD1 (8 bases). Germline CDR1 GTSNPN, CDR2 SVGIG (reference sequence). The CDR3 sequence is 14 residues long. The V end was cut by 2 bases, the J end by 6 bases, with 15 bases between. CDR3 nucleotide sequence: TGTGCCTGGAGTCACGGACAGGGAGGGGATACGCAGTATTTT. This encodes CAWSHGQGGDTQYF.

The genes are TRBV28 and TRBJ1-2; D not resolved. Trimming stripped 1 base from V and 5 bases from J, with 17 bases between. Per germline, CDR1 MDHEN and CDR2 SYDVKM. The CDR3 extends over 16 amino acids. The CDR3 spells CASSLSQVSRKYGYTF. The DNA of the CDR3 is TGTGCCAGCAGTTTATCCCAGGTGTCCAGAAAATATGGCTACACCTTC.

In this sample, this clone turned up a few times. At the DNA level, this CDR3 is encoded by other sequences in the same sample as well. The chain links TRBV19 to TRBJ2-7, with 9 bases that match TRBD1. The CDR3 has 15 amino acids. J lost 3 bases, V lost 5 bases, and 8 bases had no gene match. Germline V gene data show CDR1 as LNHDA and CDR2 as SQIVND (reference sequence). In nucleotides, the CDR3 is TGTGCCAGTAGTGCGAGCGGGACAGGGAACTACGAGCAGTACTTC. It specifies CASSASGTGNYEQYF.

The rearrangement uses TRBV7-6 and TRBJ1-1; the D is unclear. Germline values: CDR1 SGHVS, CDR2 FNYEAQ. The V end was cut by 5 bases, the J end by 1 base, with 17 bases between. There are 16 residues in the CDR3. CDR3 bases: TGTGCCAGCAGCCCGATGGACGGACTCCGGAACACTGAAGCTTTCTTT. This sequence encodes CASSPMDGLRNTEAFF.

A single count supports this clone. This chain uses TRBV29-1 with TRBJ2-3; D could derive from TRBD1 or TRBD2 (5 bases each). CDR1 and CDR2 from the germline V gene are SQVTM and ANQGSEA. V was cut by 4 bases and J by 0 bases, with 17 bases left in between. CDR3 size: 16 residues. CDR3 bases: TGCAGCGTTGGAGGGGATGCGGACACTAGCACAGATACGCAGTATTTT. This codes for CSVGGDADTSTDTQYF.

The chain recombines TRBV19 with TRBJ2-1; 8 bases map to TRBD2. Germline CDR1 is LNHDA and CDR2 is SQIVND (reference sequence). There are 15 residues in the CDR3. V trimming: 1 base; J trimming: 5 bases; junction bases outside the gene matches: 4. CDR3 DNA: TGTGCCAGTAGTATAGGACTAGCGCCGCACAATGAGCAGTTCTTC. This gives the protein CASSIGLAPHNEQFF.

The gene calls are TRBV6-6 and TRBJ2-3; no definite D call. Germline lookup yields CDR1 MNHNY and CDR2 SVGAGI (reference sequence). The length of the CDR3 is 16 residues. Trimming pared 0 bases from V and 2 bases from J, leaving 12 bases between. CDR3 in amino acids: CASSYSHRDFTDTQYF. The CDR3 bases are TGTGCCAGCAGTTACTCTCACAGAGACTTCACAGATACGCAGTATTTT.

This chain links TRBV27 with TRBJ2-3; 9 bases map to TRBD2. Germline loops: CDR1 MNHEY, CDR2 SMNVEV (reference sequence). Unmatched junction bases numbered 7, after V lost 5 bases and J lost 1 base. There are 16 residues in the CDR3. DNA for the CDR3: TGTGCCAGCAGTACCCGGACTAGCGAACGCACAGATACGCAGTATTTT. It translates to CASSTRTSERTDTQYF.

The chain recombines TRBV27 with TRBJ2-7; a possible D gene is TRBD2 (6 bases). Germline CDR1 MNHEY, CDR2 SMNVEV (reference sequence). Deletions cut 5 bases from V and 2 bases from J, with 13 bases between. The CDR3 has 14 amino acids. CDR3 DNA sequence: TGTGCCAGCAGTCCGAGCGGGCCCACCTACGAGCAGTACTTC. It translates to CASSPSGPTYEQYF.

V is TRBV7-8 and J is TRBJ2-1, with D tentatively TRBD1 (5 bases). This CDR3 is built from 12 residues. Trimming pared 6 bases from V and 10 bases from J, leaving 13 bases between. The V gene's germline CDR1 is SGHVS and CDR2 FQNEAQ. The CDR3 protein is CASSSVPGEQFF. In nucleotides, the CDR3 is TGTGCCAGCAGTTCAGTTCCAGGGGAGCAGTTCTTC.

V usage is TRBV19 and J usage is TRBJ2-7; 8 nucleotides line up with TRBD2. Germline trimming cut 5 bases from V and 2 bases from J; bases unmatched to any gene: 5. CDR3 length: 14 residues. Germline lookup yields CDR1 LNHDA and CDR2 SQIVND (reference sequence). CDR3 nucleotide sequence: TGTGCCAGTAGTCCTACTAGCGGACCCTACGAGCAGTACTTC. This codes for CASSPTSGPYEQYF. Full variable domain (remainder filled in from reference TRBV19 and TRBJ2-7): DGGITQSPKYLFRKEGQNVTLSCEQNLNHDAMYWYRQDPGQGLRLIYYSQIVNDFQKGDIAEGYSVSREKKESFPLTVTSAQKNPTAFYLCASSPTSGPYEQYFGPGTRLTVT.

The genes are TRBV6-5 and TRBJ2-1; 7 positions agree with TRBD2. CDR3 length equals 14 residues. The V segment lost 5 bases and the J segment 7 bases; nucleotides outside the gene matches: 8. Germline values: CDR1 MNHEY, CDR2 SVGAGI. The CDR3 here is CASSEGGSWNEQFF. CDR3 sequence (DNA): TGTGCCAGCAGTGAGGGCGGGAGTTGGAATGAGCAGTTCTTC.

This rearrangement joins TRBV12-5 to TRBJ2-7; D is uncertain. The V end was cut by 4 bases, the J end by 2 bases, with 9 bases between. The CDR3 has 13 amino acids. Looked up from germline, CDR1 is LGHNT and CDR2 is FRNRAP. CDR3 coding DNA: TGTGCTAGTGGTTGGACCGAAGCCTACGAGCAGTACTTC. Encoded protein: CASGWTEAYEQYF. Filled out from reference TRBV12-5 and TRBJ2-7, the complete variable domain reads DARVTQTPRHKVTEMGQEVTMRCQPILGHNTVFWYRQTMMQGLELLAYFRNRAPLDDSGMPKDRFSAEMPDATLATLKIQPSEPRDSAVYFCASGWTEAYEQYFGPGTRLTVT.

This chain uses TRBV28 with TRBJ1-1; no definite D call. The V and J ends lost 6 bases and 3 bases respectively, with 14 bases between them. Germline lookup yields CDR1 MDHEN and CDR2 SYDVKM. The CDR3 length is 14 residues. Written as DNA, the CDR3 is TGTGCCAGCAGCGGACTCGATGGGGACACTGAAGCTTTCTTT. This codes for CASSGLDGDTEAFF.